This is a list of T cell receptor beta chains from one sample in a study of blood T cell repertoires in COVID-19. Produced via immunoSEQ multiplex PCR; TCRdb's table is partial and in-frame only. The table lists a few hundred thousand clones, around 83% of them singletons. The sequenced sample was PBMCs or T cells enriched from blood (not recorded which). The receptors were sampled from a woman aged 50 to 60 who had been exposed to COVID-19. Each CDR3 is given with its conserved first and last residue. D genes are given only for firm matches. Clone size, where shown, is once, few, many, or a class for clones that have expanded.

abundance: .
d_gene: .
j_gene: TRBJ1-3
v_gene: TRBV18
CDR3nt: TGTGCCAGCTCAATGGCCGCCCGAAACACCATATATTTT
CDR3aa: CASSMAARNTIYF

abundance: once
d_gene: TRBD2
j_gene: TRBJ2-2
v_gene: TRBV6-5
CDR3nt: TGTGCCAGCAGTTACCAAGCGGGGGCCCACACCGGGGAGCTGTTTTTT
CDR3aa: CASSYQAGAHTGELFF

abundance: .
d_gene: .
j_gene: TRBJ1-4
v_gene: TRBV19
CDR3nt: TGTGCCAGTAGTACGGACACCTATAATGAAAAACTGTTTTTT
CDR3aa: CASSTDTYNEKLFF

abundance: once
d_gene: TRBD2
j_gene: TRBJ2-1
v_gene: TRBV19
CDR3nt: TGTGCCAGTAGTATAGGCCGGCTAGCGGGGGTCCCCAATGAGCAGTTCTTC
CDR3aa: CASSIGRLAGVPNEQFF

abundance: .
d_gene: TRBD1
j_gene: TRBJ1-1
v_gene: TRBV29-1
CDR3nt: TGCAGCGTTGGCAGGGACAGTATCACTGAAGCTTTCTTT
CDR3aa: CSVGRDSITEAFF

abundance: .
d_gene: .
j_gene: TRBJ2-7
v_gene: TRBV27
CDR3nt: TGTGCCAGCAGTCATGGACAGTCCTACGAGCAGTACTTC
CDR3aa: CASSHGQSYEQYF

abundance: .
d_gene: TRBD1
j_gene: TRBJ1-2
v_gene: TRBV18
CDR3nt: TGTGCCAGCTCACCCCCGACAGGGAGAGCGCGTGGCTACACCTTC
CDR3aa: CASSPPTGRARGYTF

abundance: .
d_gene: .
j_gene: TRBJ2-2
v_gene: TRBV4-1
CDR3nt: TGCGCCAGCAGCCAAGGCGAGAGTCTCTCCGGGGAGCTGTTTTTT
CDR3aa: CASSQGESLSGELFF

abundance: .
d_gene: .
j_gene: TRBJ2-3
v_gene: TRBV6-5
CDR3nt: TGTGCCAGCAGCTTTGGTAGGGGTACGCAGTATTTT
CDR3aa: CASSFGRGTQYF

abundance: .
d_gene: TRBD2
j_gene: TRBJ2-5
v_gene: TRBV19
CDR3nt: TGTGCCAGTAGTACTCTTTATAGCGGGGGGACCGGTAAGACCCAGTACTTC
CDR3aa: CASSTLYSGGTGKTQYF

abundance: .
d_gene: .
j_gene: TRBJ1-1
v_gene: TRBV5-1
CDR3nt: TGCGCCAGCAGCTCCGTATCCCTGATCGGTGAAGCTTTCTTT
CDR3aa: CASSSVSLIGEAFF

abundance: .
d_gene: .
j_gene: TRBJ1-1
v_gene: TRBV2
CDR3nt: TGTGCCAGCAAGGAGTCCCTGAACACTGAAGCTTTCTTT
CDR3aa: CASKESLNTEAFF

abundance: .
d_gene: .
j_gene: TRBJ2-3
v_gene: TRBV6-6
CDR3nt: TGTGCCAGCAGTTATTTGGGGGGTGCGGATACGCAGTATTTT
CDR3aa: CASSYLGGADTQYF

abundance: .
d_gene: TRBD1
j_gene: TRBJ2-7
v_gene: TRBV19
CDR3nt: TGTGCCAGTAGTATTGGACAGGGGAGCTCCTACGAGCAGTACTTC
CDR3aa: CASSIGQGSSYEQYF

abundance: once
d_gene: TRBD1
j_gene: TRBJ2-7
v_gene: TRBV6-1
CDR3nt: TGTGCCAGCAGTGATGACAGGGGGCGGTACGAGCAGTACTTC
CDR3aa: CASSDDRGRYEQYF

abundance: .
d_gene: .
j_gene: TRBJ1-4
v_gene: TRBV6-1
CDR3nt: TGTGCCAGCAGTGAAGCAGTCCCGGGCCCGGGGGAAAAACTGTTTTTT
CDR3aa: CASSEAVPGPGEKLFF

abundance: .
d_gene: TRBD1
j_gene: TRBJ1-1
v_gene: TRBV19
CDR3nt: TGTGCCAGTAGTCCGGGACAGGCGAACACTGAAGCTTTCTTT
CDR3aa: CASSPGQANTEAFF

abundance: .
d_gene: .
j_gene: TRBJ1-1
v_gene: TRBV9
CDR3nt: TGTGCCAGCAGCGTAGAGGGGATCAACACTGAAGCTTTCTTT
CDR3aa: CASSVEGINTEAFF

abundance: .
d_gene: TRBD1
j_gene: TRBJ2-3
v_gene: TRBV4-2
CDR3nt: TGTGCCAGCAGTTCCCTCCGGGACAGGGAATCAGATACGCAGTATTTT
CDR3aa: CASSSLRDRESDTQYF

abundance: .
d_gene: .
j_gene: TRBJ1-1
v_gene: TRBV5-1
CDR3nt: TGCGCCAGCAGCTTGGGACTTAAGAACACTGAAGCTTTCTTT
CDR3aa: CASSLGLKNTEAFF

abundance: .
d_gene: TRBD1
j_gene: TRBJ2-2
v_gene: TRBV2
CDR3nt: TGTGCCAGCAGCGCTGACAGGGATCACACCGGGGAGCTGTTTTTT
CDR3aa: CASSADRDHTGELFF

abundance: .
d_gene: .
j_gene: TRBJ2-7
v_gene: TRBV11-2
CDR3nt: TGTGCCAGCAGCGCCGGGGTTTCCTCCGAGCAGTACTTC
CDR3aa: CASSAGVSSEQYF

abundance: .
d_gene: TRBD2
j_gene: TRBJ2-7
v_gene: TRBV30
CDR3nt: TGTGCCTGGAGTGTCGGGAGGGTTCAAGACGAGCAGTACTTC
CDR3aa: CAWSVGRVQDEQYF

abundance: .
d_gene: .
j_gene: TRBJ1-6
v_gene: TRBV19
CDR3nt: TGTGCCAGTAGTCCAAGACAGGCTTCACCCCTCCACTTT
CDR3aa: CASSPRQASPLHF

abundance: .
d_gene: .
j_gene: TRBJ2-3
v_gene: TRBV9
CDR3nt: TGTGCCAGCTCAGGTTTGGGCGCCTTGGATACGCAGTATTTT
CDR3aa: CASSGLGALDTQYF

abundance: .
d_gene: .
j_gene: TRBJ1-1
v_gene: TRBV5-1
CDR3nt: TGCGCCAGCAGCCCACGACCGCGGGGGAACACTGAAGCTTTCTTT
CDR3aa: CASSPRPRGNTEAFF

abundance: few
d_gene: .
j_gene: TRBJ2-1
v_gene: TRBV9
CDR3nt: TGTGCCAGCAGCGTAGGATGGCAGGGGTCTGGGCAGTTCTTC
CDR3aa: CASSVGWQGSGQFF

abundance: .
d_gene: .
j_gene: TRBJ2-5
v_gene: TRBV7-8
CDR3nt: TGTGCCAGCAGCTTAGCTAGCGCGGTAGGGGAGACCCAGTACTTC
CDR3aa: CASSLASAVGETQYF

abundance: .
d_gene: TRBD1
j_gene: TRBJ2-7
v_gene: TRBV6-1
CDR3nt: TGTGCCAGCAGTGAAGGACAGGGAAGCGAGCAGTACTTC
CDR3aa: CASSEGQGSEQYF

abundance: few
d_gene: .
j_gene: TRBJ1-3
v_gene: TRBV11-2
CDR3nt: TGTGCCAGCAGCCGTGGGAGTTCCTCTGGAAACACCATATATTTT
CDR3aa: CASSRGSSSGNTIYF

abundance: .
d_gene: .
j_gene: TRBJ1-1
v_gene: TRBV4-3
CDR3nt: TGCGCCAGCAGCCAAGATCACGGGTTAGGGGCAGCTTTCTTT
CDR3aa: CASSQDHGLGAAFF

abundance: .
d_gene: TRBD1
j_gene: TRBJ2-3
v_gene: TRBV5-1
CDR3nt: TGCGCCAGCAGCGGCAGGGGGCCCCAGGATACGCAGTATTTT
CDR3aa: CASSGRGPQDTQYF

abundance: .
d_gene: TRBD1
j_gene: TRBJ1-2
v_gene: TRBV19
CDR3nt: TGTGCCAGTAGTATAGGGACAGGGAACTATGGCTACACCTTC
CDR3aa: CASSIGTGNYGYTF

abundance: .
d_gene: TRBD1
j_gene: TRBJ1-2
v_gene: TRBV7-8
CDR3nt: TGTGCCAGCAGCTTAGGGGTCGGGACAGGGTATGGCTACACCTTC
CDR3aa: CASSLGVGTGYGYTF

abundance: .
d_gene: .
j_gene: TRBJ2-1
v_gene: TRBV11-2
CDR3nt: TGTGCCAGCAGCCCCTTCGATGAGCAGTTCTTC
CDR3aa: CASSPFDEQFF

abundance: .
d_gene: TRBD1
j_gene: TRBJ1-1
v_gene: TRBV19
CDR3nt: TGTGCCAGTAGTATCCAGGGGGCTCGGAACACTGAAGCTTTCTTT
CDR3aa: CASSIQGARNTEAFF

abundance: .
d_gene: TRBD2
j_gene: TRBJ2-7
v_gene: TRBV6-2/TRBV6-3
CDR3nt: TGTGCCAGCAGGCCTAGCGGTTTAAGCTACGAGCAGTACTTC
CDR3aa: CASRPSGLSYEQYF

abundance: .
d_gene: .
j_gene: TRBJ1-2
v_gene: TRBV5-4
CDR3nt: TGTGCCAGCAGCCCCGGGACACTTTTTCGGGGCTACACCTTC
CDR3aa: CASSPGTLFRGYTF

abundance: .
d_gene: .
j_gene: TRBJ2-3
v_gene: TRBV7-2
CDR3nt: TGTGCCAGCAGCTTACGGGCTAGCCGGGCAGATACGCAGTATTTT
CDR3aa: CASSLRASRADTQYF

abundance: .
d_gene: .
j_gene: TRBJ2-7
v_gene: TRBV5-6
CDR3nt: TGTGCCAGCAGCTTGGCCCGGACAGTCGCCTACGAGCAGTACTTC
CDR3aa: CASSLARTVAYEQYF

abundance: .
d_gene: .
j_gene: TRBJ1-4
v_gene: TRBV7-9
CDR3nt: TGTGCCAGCAGCCTTAACAGAGACCCCCAAGGAGGTGAAAAACTGTTTTTT
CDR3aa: CASSLNRDPQGGEKLFF

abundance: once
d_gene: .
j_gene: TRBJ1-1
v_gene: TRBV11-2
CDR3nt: TGTGCCAGCAGCTTAGGGAGGCCCACCCATGAAGCTTTCTTT
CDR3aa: CASSLGRPTHEAFF

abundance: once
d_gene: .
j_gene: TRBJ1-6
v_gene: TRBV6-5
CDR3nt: TGTGCCAGCAGTTACTTGGGGCCGAGTAATTCACCCCTCCACTTT
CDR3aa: CASSYLGPSNSPLHF

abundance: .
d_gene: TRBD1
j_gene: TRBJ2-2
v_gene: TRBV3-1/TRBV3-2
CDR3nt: TGTGCCAGCAGCCAGGTAGCCTCCCCCGGGACAGGGAGGACCGGGGAGCTGTTTTTT
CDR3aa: CASSQVASPGTGRTGELFF

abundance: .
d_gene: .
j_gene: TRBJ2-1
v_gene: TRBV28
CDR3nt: TGTGCCAGCAGGAGTGACAATGAGCAGTTCTTC
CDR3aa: CASRSDNEQFF

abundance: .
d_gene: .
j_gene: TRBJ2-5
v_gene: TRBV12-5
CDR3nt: TGTGCTAGTGGTTTGGACGGGGGACCCTCACAGACCCAGTACTTC
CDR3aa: CASGLDGGPSQTQYF

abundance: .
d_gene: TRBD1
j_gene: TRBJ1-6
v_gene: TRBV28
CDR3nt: TGTGCCAGCGGGTGGACAGGGGATAATTCACCCCTCCACTTT
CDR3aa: CASGWTGDNSPLHF

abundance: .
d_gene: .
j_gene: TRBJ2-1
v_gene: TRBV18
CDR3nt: TGTGCCAGCTCACCATCCCAAAGCATAGAGTTCTTC
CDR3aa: CASSPSQSIEFF

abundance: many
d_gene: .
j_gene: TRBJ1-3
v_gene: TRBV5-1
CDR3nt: TGCGCCAGCGCCGCCGGGGCTGGAAACACCATATATTTT
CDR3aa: CASAAGAGNTIYF

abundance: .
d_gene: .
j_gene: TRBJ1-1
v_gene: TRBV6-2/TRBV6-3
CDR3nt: TGTGCCAGCAGTTACTCGAGGAAGAACACTGAAGCTTTCTTT
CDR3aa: CASSYSRKNTEAFF

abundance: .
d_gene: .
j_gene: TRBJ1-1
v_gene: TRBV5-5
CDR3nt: TGTGCCAGCAGCTTGGAGGGCATTCGGGGCACTGAAGCTTTCTTT
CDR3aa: CASSLEGIRGTEAFF

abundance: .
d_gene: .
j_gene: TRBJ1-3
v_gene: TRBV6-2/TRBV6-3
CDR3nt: TGTGCCAGCAGTTACGCGACAGGCGCTGGAAACACCATATATTTT
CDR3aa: CASSYATGAGNTIYF

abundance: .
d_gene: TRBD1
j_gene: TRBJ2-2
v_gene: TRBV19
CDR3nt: TGTGCCAGTACGGGGACAGGGCTCGGCGGGGAGCTGTTTTTT
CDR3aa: CASTGTGLGGELFF